One sample yielded the 30 T cell receptor beta chains listed below, sequenced in a study of T-cell reconstitution after alpha-beta-depleted transplantation in children. Unique molecular identifiers were used to barcode this TCRbeta library. From the PCR reads, TCRdb called clonotypes with MiXCR, one entry per CDR3 protein. Seen here are 420,000 or so distinct CDR3 sequences, approximately 11% observed once, and the top ten hold roughly 5.1%. The sequencing used PBMCs from the stem cell graft donor, collected from the stem cell graft. These receptors all stem from a human donor who donated a stem cell graft to a child with acute myeloid leukemia.

This clonotype was picked up a small number of times. The chain employs TRBV29-1 and TRBJ1-2; a weak D match, TRBD1 (5 bases). The V end lost 1 base, the J end lost 4 bases, and 7 bases lay between the germline ends. CDR3 size: 12 residues. Germline CDR1 SQVTM, CDR2 ANQGSEA. CDR3 sequence: CSVEAGTYGYTF. The CDR3 DNA reads TGCAGCGTTGAAGCAGGGACCTATGGCTACACCTTC.

At least ten counts were recorded for this clonotype. V usage is TRBV20-1 and J usage is TRBJ1-2; 8 nucleotides match TRBD1. V lost 2 bases to trimming and J lost 6 bases; unmatched junction nucleotides: 8. Germline CDR1 reads DFQATT; CDR2 reads SNEGSKA (reference sequence). This CDR3 spans 14 amino acids. CDR3 nucleotide sequence: TGCAGTGCTAGAAGAACGGACAGGGCTGATGGCTACACCTTC. It yields the protein CSARRTDRADGYTF.

There are a few counts of this clonotype. V usage is TRBV7-8 and J usage is TRBJ1-6; no firm D call. The ends were cut back, 5 bases at V and 0 bases at J, with 11 bases in the middle. Per germline, CDR1 SGHVS and CDR2 FQNEAQ. This CDR3 spans 16 amino acids. The CDR3: CASSIDGSSYNSPLHF. The CDR3 DNA is TGTGCCAGCAGCATTGACGGGAGCTCCTATAATTCACCCCTCCACTTT.

This clonotype turned up a few times. DNA of the CDR3: TGCAGTGCTTTCCGGGCCTCAACCGCGCAAGAGACCCAGTACTTC. Residues: CSAFRASTAQETQYF. V and J are TRBV20-1 and TRBJ2-5; D gene uncertain. The CDR3 runs to 15 residues. From germline, CDR1 is DFQATT and CDR2 SNEGSKA (reference sequence). The V end lost 5 bases, the J end lost 2 bases, and 18 bases lay between the germline ends.

The chain has TRBV20-1 and TRBJ2-5; 8 bases are a match to TRBD2. In germline, CDR1 is DFQATT, CDR2 SNEGSKA (reference sequence). CDR3 length: 13 residues. V shed 6 bases and J 5 bases; nucleotides not matched to a gene: 8. The DNA for the CDR3 is TGCAGTGCCCAAGGGACTAGGGTGGAGACCCAGTACTTC. Protein sequence: CSAQGTRVETQYF.

The CDR3 sequence: CASRTQGPSYEQYF. The CDR3 DNA sequence: TGTGCCAGCAGAACACAGGGTCCCTCCTACGAGCAGTACTTC. V is TRBV6-1 and J is TRBJ2-7; TRBD1 is a possible D gene (6 bases). The CDR3 runs 14 residues. Germline values: CDR1 MNHNS, CDR2 SASEGT. Trimming took off 6 bases at V and 0 bases at J, with 12 bases between the two ends.

This clonotype was counted many times. The chain employs TRBV12-3 or TRBV12-4 and TRBJ1-1, with a possible D match to TRBD1 (5 bases). Trimming took 1 base from V and 8 from J, leaving 11 bases between them. The CDR3 contains 13 residues. DNA for the CDR3: TGTGCCAGCAGTTTAGGACCGACAGCCGAAGCTTTCTTT. Its protein is CASSLGPTAEAFF.

This clonotype was picked up a small number of times. This chain links TRBV6-1 with TRBJ2-3, with unresolved D. Germline values: CDR1 MNHNS, CDR2 SASEGT. The CDR3 length is 14 residues. Trimming took 6 bases from V and 4 from J, leaving 14 bases between them. In nucleotides, the CDR3 is TGTGCCAGCAGGGAAAACTTGGTGGCAGATACGCAGTATTTT. This translates into CASRENLVADTQYF.

This clonotype was detected only a few times. J is TRBJ2-7 and V is TRBV11-3, with D tentatively TRBD2 (6 bases). From germline, CDR1 is SGHNT and CDR2 YENEEA. The CDR3 length is 16 residues. The V end was cut by 3 bases, the J end by 0 bases, with 15 bases between. For the CDR3, the DNA is TGTGCCAGCAGCTTGGGGCGCGGGAAGAGCTCCTACGAGCAGTACTTC. Amino acids: CASSLGRGKSSYEQYF. Together with reference TRBV11-3 and TRBJ2-7, the CDR3 gives the full variable domain: EAGVVQSPRYKIIEKKQPVAFWCNPISGHNTLYWYLQNLGQGPELLIRYENEEAVDDSQLPKDRFSAERLKGVDSTLKIQPAELGDSAVYLCASSLGRGKSSYEQYFGPGTRLTVT.

The chain carries TRBV27 and TRBJ2-7; 8 positions agree with TRBD2. CDR1 and CDR2 (germline): MNHEY, SMNVEV (reference sequence). V shed 5 bases, J shed 5 bases, and the junction held 17 bases outside the gene matches. The CDR3 runs to 17 residues. CDR3 loop: CASSLLSPLAGNNEQYF. The DNA for the CDR3 is TGTGCCAGCAGTCTACTTTCACCCCTAGCGGGTAACAACGAGCAGTACTTC.

This rearrangement joins TRBV6-1 to TRBJ1-1, with 7 positions matching TRBD1. The trim removed 5 bases at V and 5 bases at J, leaving 8 bases unmatched. The CDR3 length is 14 residues. Per the germline V gene, CDR1 is MNHNS and CDR2 is SASEGT. The CDR3 region is CASSRAGGGTEAFF. In DNA, the CDR3 is TGTGCCAGCAGTCGCGCAGGGGGGGGAACTGAAGCTTTCTTT.

V usage is TRBV10-3 and J usage is TRBJ2-7; D is tentatively TRBD1 or TRBD2 (5 bases each). Germline loops: CDR1 ENHRY, CDR2 SYGVKD. CDR3 length: 12 amino acids. The ends were cut back, 4 bases at V and 2 bases at J, with 6 bases in the middle. The CDR3 DNA reads TGTGCCATCAGTGTGGGGGCCTACGAGCAGTACTTC. The encoded protein is CAISVGAYEQYF.

This clonotype was counted many times. The chain has TRBV20-1 and TRBJ2-5; 7 bases are shared with TRBD1. CDR3 length: 13 residues. V was pared by 6 bases and J by 1 base, with 5 bases of the junction left unmatched. Looked up from germline, CDR1 is DFQATT and CDR2 is SNEGSKA (reference sequence). CDR3 nucleotide sequence: TGCAGTGCCGACCGGGACAGCCAAGAGACCCAGTACTTC. Its protein is CSADRDSQETQYF.

At least ten counts were recorded for this clonotype. The CDR3 loop is CASSETQGSNSPLHF. The CDR3 nucleotides read TGTGCCAGCAGTGAAACCCAGGGTAGTAATTCACCCCTCCACTTT. The V call is TRBV6-1, the J call TRBJ1-6; maybe TRBD1 (5 bases). CDR1 is MNHNS and CDR2 is SASEGT in the germline V gene. Trimming removed 2 bases from V and 6 bases from J, with 11 bases in between. CDR3 size: 15 residues.

This chain uses TRBV5-5 with TRBJ2-3; 12 bases agree with TRBD2. V gave up 4 bases and J gave up 2 bases; unmatched junction bases: 8. Looked up from germline, CDR1 is SGHKS and CDR2 is YYEKEE (reference sequence). CDR3 length: 17 amino acids. CDR3 sequence reads: CASSPYGLAGITDTQYF. The CDR3 DNA reads TGTGCCAGCAGCCCATATGGACTAGCGGGGATCACAGATACGCAGTATTTT.

This clonotype was detected ten times or more. The chain joins TRBV13 to TRBJ1-1; D remains unclear. V dropped 4 bases and J dropped 7 bases, with 16 bases sitting between them. CDR3 length: 14 residues. Germline V gene lookup returns CDR1 PRHDT and CDR2 FYEKMQ (reference sequence). The CDR3 here is CASSSPAGMNEAFF. The DNA for the CDR3 is TGTGCCAGCAGCTCCCCAGCGGGCATGAATGAAGCTTTCTTT.

The chain couples TRBV2 to TRBJ2-3; weak D call: TRBD2 (8 bases). Germline loops: CDR1 SNHLY, CDR2 FYNNEI. The CDR3 extends over 14 amino acids. V lost 10 bases, J lost 5 bases, and 19 bases lay in between. This chain's CDR3 is CATRGGGTRDTQYF. In nucleotides, the CDR3 is TGTGCCACTAGAGGGGGCGGGACTAGAGATACGCAGTATTTT.

This clonotype was counted between two and nine times. The chain combines TRBV18 with TRBJ2-3; 15 nucleotides line up with TRBD2. CDR1 KGHSH and CDR2 LQKENI come from the germline V gene. V shed 1 base and J 4 bases; nucleotides not matched to a gene: 3. This CDR3 region has 17 residues. The CDR3 is CASSPRWTSGGADTQYF. For the CDR3, the DNA is TGTGCCAGCTCACCACGTTGGACTAGCGGGGGGGCAGATACGCAGTATTTT.

Only a few counts were recorded for this clonotype. The chain couples TRBV2 to TRBJ1-1; a weak D match, TRBD1 (6 bases). The CDR3 is 13 residues long. The germline V and J ends were trimmed by 7 bases and 5 bases, with 14 bases remaining between them. Germline V CDR1 and CDR2: SNHLY, FYNNEI. The chain's CDR3 is CASNEGGGTEAFF. The CDR3, as DNA: TGTGCCAGCAACGAAGGAGGGGGAACTGAAGCTTTCTTT.

The chain joins TRBV14 to TRBJ1-5; D ambiguous. The CDR3 totals 12 residues. Germline CDR1 SGHDN, CDR2 FVKESK. Between the trimmed V and J ends, which lost 1 base and 3 bases, there was a span of 1 base. CDR3 coding DNA: TGTGCCAGCAGCCAAGCCAATCAGCCCCAGCATTTT. As protein: CASSQANQPQHF. Full variable domain (outside the CDR3, taken from reference TRBV14 and TRBJ1-5): EAGVTQFPSHSVIEKGQTVTLRCDPISGHDNLYWYRRVMGKEIKFLLHFVKESKQDESGMPNNRFLAERTGGTYSTLKVQPAELEDSGVYFCASSQANQPQHFGDGTRLSIL.

This clonotype was seen only a few times. The CDR3 coding sequence is TGTGCCAGCAGTTTCGTAGCGAGGGGGTATAATTCACCCCTCCACTTT. Translating gives CASSFVARGYNSPLHF. V is TRBV27 and J is TRBJ1-6; tentatively, D is TRBD1 (6 bases). The CDR3 is 16 amino acids. Germline CDR1 MNHEY, CDR2 SMNVEV (reference sequence). With 3 bases removed from V and 4 bases from J, the gap between germline ends came to 13 bases.

The chain recombines TRBV12-3 or TRBV12-4 with TRBJ1-2; D is ambiguous. With 5 bases removed from V and 1 base from J, the gap between germline ends came to 8 bases. This CDR3 has 13 amino acids. The CDR3 reads CASSQQFNYGYTF. CDR3 bases: TGTGCCAGCAGTCAACAGTTTAACTATGGCTACACCTTC.

V is TRBV7-3 and J is TRBJ2-3; D gene uncertain. The length of the CDR3 is 15 residues. The ends were cut back, 0 bases at V and 4 bases at J, with 11 bases in the middle. The germline gives CDR1 SGHTA, CDR2 FQGTGA. Here the CDR3 DNA reads TGTGCCAGCAGCTTAACTTTAGCTCAGGCAGATACGCAGTATTTT. Amino acids: CASSLTLAQADTQYF. The full variable domain, its missing parts supplied by reference TRBV7-3 and TRBJ2-3, is GAGVSQTPSNKVTEKGKYVELRCDPISGHTALYWYRQSLGQGPEFLIYFQGTGAADDSGLPNDRFFAVRPEGSVSTLKIQRTERGDSAVYLCASSLTLAQADTQYFGPGTRLTVL.

This clonotype was seen a few times. The V and J genes are TRBV29-1 and TRBJ2-3; 10 nucleotides agree with TRBD2. The CDR3 has 13 amino acids. Per the germline V gene, CDR1 is SQVTM and CDR2 is ANQGSEA. With 5 bases clipped from V and 5 bases from J, the junction kept 4 bases outside the gene matches. CDR3 amino acids: CSVRTSGGDTQYF. The CDR3 DNA follows: TGCAGCGTTCGGACTAGCGGCGGAGATACGCAGTATTTT.

This clonotype has more than one count but fewer than ten. The rearrangement uses TRBV4-1 and TRBJ1-1; 9 nucleotides align to TRBD1. The length of the CDR3 is 16 residues. J was trimmed by 4 bases and V by 5 bases; bases with no gene match: 11. Germline V CDR1 and CDR2: MGHRA, YSYEKL. The CDR3 here is CASSEAHTGGLTEAFF. CDR3 DNA: TGCGCCAGCAGCGAAGCCCACACAGGGGGCCTCACTGAAGCTTTCTTT.

This clonotype was observed many times. The chain employs TRBV4-2 and TRBJ2-3; TRBD2 aligns across 8 bases. This CDR3 has 16 residues. Trimming cost V 0 bases and J 3 bases; bases outside gene matches: 5. CDR1 is LGHNA, CDR2 YNFKEQ, per germline. CDR3: CASSQESGSGTDTQYF. DNA of the CDR3: TGTGCCAGCAGCCAAGAGAGCGGGAGTGGAACAGATACGCAGTATTTT.

V and J are TRBV29-1 and TRBJ2-7; TRBD1 aligns across 7 bases. Per the germline V gene, CDR1 is SQVTM and CDR2 is ANQGSEA. CDR3 size: 13 residues. V was clipped by 5 bases and J by 6 bases; unmatched bases: 10. The DNA for the CDR3 is TGCAGCGTTCGAAGTGGACAGGTCCGCGAGCAGTACTTC. Its protein product is CSVRSGQVREQYF.

The chain joins TRBV25-1 to TRBJ1-1; TRBD1 matches 10 bases. Per the germline V gene, CDR1 is MGHDK and CDR2 is SYGVNS. The CDR3 length is 14 residues. Unmatched junction bases numbered 7, after V lost 8 bases and J lost 4 bases. CDR3: CASRGDRGSTEAFF. CDR3 nucleotides: TGTGCCAGCCGCGGGGACAGGGGTAGCACTGAAGCTTTCTTT.

This clonotype appeared a few times. The chain joins TRBV18 to TRBJ2-3, with D uncertain. The length of the CDR3 is 14 residues. From germline, CDR1 is KGHSH and CDR2 LQKENI. V dropped 3 bases and J dropped 2 bases, with 9 bases sitting between them. CDR3 DNA: TGTGCCAGCTCACCCCTCGTGTCCACAGATACGCAGTATTTT. It specifies CASSPLVSTDTQYF. Based on the CDR3 plus reference TRBV18 and TRBJ2-3, the full variable domain is NAGVMQNPRHLVRRRGQEARLRCSPMKGHSHVYWYRQLPEEGLKFMVYLQKENIIDESGMPKERFSAEFPKEGPSILRIQQVVRGDSAAYFCASSPLVSTDTQYFGPGTRLTVL.

This clonotype came up a few times. The gene calls are TRBV5-1 and TRBJ1-1; TRBD1 matches 7 bases. The V gene's germline CDR1 is SGHRS and CDR2 YFSETQ. The CDR3 has 13 amino acids. Trimming removed 4 bases from V and 8 bases from J; junction bases left unmatched: 8. CDR3 region: CASSPERGREAFF. The CDR3 DNA reads TGCGCCAGCAGCCCGGAGAGGGGGCGCGAAGCTTTCTTT.